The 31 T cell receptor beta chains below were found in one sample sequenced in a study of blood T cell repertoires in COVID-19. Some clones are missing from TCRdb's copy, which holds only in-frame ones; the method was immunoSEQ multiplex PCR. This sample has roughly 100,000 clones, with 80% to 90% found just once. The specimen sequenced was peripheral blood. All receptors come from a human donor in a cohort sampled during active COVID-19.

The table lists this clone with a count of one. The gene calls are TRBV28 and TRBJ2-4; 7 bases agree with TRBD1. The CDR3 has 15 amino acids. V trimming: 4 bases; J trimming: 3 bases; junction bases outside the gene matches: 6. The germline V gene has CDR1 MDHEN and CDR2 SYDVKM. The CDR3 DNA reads TGTGCCAGCAGTTCCACAGGGGTGGGCAAAAACATTCAGTACTTC. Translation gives CASSSTGVGKNIQYF.

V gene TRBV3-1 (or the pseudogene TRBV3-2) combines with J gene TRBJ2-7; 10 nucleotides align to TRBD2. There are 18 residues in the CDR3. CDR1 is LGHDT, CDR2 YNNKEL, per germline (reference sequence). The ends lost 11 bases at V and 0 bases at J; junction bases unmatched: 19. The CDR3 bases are TGTGCCCACAAAGCAGTGAAGTTACGGACTAGCGGCTCCTACGAGCAGTACTTC. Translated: CAHKAVKLRTSGSYEQYF.

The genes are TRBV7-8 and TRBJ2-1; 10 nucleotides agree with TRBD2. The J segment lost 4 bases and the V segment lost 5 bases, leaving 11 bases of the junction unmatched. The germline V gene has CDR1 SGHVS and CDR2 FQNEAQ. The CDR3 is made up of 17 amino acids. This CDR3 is CASSPPGRTSGYNEQFF. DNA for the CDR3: TGTGCCAGCAGCCCCCCGGGCCGGACTAGCGGTTACAATGAGCAGTTCTTC.

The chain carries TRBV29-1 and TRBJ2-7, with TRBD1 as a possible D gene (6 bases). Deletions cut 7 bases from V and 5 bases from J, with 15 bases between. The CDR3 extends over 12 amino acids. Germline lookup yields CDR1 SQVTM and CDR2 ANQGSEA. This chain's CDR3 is CSAATGGDEQYF. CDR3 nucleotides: TGCAGCGCGGCGACAGGTGGAGACGAGCAGTACTTC.

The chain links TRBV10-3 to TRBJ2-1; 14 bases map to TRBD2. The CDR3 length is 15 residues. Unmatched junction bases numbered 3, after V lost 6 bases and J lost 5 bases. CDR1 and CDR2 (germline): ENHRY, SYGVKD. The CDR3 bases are TGTGCCATCAGGGGACTAGCGGGGGCGGACAATGAGCAGTTCTTC. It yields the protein CAIRGLAGADNEQFF.

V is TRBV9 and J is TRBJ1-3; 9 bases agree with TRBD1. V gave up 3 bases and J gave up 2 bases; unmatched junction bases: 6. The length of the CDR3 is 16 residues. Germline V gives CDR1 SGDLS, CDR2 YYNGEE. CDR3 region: CASSGTTGGTGNTIYF. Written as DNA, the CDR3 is TGTGCCAGCAGCGGGACCACAGGGGGCACTGGAAACACCATATATTTT.

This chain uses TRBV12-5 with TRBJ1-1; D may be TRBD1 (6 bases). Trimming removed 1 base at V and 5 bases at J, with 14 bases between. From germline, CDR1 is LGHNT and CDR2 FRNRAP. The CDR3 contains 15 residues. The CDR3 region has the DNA TGTGCTAGTGGTTTGGACCGGGGGGCTGGTACTGAAGCTTTCTTT. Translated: CASGLDRGAGTEAFF.

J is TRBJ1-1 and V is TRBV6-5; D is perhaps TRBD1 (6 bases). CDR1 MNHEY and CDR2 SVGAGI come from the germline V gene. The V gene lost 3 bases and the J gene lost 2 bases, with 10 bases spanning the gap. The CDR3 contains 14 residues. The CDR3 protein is CASSYGGENTEAFF. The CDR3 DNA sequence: TGTGCCAGCAGTTATGGGGGCGAAAACACTGAAGCTTTCTTT.

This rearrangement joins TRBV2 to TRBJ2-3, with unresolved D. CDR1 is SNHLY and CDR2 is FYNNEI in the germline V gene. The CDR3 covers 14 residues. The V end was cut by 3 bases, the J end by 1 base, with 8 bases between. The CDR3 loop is CASSDLFRTDTQYF. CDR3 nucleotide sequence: TGTGCCAGCAGTGACTTGTTCCGCACAGATACGCAGTATTTT. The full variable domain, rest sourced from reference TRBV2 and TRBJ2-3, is EPEVTQTPSHQVTQMGQEVILRCVPISNHLYFYWYRQILGQKVEFLVSFYNNEISEKSEIFDDQFSVERPDGSNFTLKIRSTKLEDSAMYFCASSDLFRTDTQYFGPGTRLTVL.

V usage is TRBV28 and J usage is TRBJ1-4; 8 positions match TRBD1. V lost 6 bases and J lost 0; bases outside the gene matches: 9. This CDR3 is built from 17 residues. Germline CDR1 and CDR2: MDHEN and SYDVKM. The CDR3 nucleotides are TGTGCCAGCAGCCCGCCAGGGGGCGGCGCAACTAATGAAAAACTGTTTTTT. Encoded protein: CASSPPGGGATNEKLFF.

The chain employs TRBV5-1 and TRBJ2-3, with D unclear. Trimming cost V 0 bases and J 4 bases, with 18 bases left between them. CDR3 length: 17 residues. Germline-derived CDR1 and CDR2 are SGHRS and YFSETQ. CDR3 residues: CASSLALMGRRPDTQYF. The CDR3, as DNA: TGCGCCAGCAGCTTGGCGCTAATGGGCAGACGTCCAGATACGCAGTATTTT.

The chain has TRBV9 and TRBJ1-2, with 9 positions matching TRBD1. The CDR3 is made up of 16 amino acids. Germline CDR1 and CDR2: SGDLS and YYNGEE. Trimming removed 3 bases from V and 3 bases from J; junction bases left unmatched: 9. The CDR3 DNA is TGTGCCAGCAGCGAGACCTACAGGGGGCACGACTATGGCTACACCTTC. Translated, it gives CASSETYRGHDYGYTF. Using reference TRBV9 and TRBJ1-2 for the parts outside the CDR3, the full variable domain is DSGVTQTPKHLITATGQRVTLRCSPRSGDLSVYWYQQSLDQGLQFLIQYYNGEERAKGNILERFSAQQFPDLHSELNLSSLELGDSALYFCASSETYRGHDYGYTFGSGTRLTVV.

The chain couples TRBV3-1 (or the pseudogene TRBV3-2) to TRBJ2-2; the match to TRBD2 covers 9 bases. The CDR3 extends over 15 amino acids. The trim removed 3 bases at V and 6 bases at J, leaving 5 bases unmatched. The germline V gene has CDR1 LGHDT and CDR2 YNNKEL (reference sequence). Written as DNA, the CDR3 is TGTGCCAGCAGCCACAGCGGGGGGACTCCCGGGGAGCTGTTTTTT. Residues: CASSHSGGTPGELFF.

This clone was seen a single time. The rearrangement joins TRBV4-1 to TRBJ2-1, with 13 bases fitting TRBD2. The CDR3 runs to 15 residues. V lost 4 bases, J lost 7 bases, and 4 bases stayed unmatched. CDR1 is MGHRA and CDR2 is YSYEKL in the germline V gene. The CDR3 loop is CASSPLAGGRNEQFF. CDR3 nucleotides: TGCGCCAGCAGCCCACTAGCGGGAGGGAGAAATGAGCAGTTCTTC.

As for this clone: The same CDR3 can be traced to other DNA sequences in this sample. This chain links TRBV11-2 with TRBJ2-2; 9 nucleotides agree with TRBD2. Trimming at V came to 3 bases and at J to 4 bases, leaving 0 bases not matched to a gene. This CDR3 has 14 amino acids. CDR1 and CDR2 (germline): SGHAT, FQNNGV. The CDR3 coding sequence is TGTGCCAGCAGCTTTAGCGGGGGCACCGGGGAGCTGTTTTTT. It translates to CASSFSGGTGELFF.

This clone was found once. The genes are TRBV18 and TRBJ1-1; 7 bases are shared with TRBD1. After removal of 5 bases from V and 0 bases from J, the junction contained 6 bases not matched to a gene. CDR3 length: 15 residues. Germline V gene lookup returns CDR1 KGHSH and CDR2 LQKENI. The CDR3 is CASSDTTGVNTEAFF. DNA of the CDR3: TGTGCCAGCTCAGATACTACAGGGGTGAACACTGAAGCTTTCTTT.

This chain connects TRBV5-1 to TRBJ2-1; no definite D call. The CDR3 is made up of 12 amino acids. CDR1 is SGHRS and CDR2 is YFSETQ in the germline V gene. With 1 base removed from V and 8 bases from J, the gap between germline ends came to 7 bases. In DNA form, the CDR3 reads TGCGCCAGCAGCTTGTATGCGTATGAGCAGTTCTTC. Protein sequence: CASSLYAYEQFF.

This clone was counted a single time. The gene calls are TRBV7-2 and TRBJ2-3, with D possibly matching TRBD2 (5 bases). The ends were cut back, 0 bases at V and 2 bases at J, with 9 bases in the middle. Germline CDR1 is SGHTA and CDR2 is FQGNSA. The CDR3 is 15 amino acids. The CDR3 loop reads CASSLAGIITDTQYF. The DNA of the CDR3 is TGTGCCAGCAGCTTAGCCGGGATTATCACAGATACGCAGTATTTT.

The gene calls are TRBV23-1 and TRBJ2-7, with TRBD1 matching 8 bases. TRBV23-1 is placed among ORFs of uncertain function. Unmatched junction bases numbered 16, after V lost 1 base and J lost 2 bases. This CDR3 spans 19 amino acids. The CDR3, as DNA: TGCGCCAGCAGTCAATTCCCGGACAGGGTAGTGCCCGGGCCCTACGAGCAGTACTTC. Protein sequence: CASSQFPDRVVPGPYEQYF.

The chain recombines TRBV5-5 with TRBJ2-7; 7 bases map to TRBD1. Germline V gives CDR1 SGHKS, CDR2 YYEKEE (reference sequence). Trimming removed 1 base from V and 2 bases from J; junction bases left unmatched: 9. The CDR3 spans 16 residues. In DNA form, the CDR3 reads TGTGCCAGCAGCTTGTCGCCGACAGGGCAAACCTACGAGCAGTACTTC. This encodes CASSLSPTGQTYEQYF.

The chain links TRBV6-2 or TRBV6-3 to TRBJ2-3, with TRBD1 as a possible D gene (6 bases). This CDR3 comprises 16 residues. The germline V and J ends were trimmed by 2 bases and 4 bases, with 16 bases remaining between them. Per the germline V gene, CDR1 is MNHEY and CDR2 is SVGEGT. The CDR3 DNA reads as TGTGCCAGCAGTTACGACTTCGGGGCAGGGGCAGATACGCAGTATTTT. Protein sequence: CASSYDFGAGADTQYF.

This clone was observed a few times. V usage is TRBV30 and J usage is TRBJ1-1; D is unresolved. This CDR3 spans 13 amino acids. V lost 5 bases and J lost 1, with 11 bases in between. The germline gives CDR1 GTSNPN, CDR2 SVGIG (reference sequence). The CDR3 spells CAWCPGTNTEAFF. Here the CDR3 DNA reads TGTGCCTGGTGCCCGGGTACGAACACTGAAGCTTTCTTT. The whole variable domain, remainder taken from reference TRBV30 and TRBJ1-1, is SQTIHQWPATLVQPVGSPLSLECTVEGTSNPNLYWYRQAAGRGLQLLFYSVGIGQISSEVPQNLSASRPQDRQFILSSKKLLLSDSGFYLCAWCPGTNTEAFFGQGTRLTVV.

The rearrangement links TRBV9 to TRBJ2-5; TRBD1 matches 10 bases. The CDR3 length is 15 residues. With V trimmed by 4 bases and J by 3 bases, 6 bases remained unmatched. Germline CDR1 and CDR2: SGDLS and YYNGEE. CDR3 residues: CASSRLGTGEETQYF. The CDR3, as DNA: TGTGCCAGCAGCCGCTTAGGGACAGGGGAAGAGACCCAGTACTTC.

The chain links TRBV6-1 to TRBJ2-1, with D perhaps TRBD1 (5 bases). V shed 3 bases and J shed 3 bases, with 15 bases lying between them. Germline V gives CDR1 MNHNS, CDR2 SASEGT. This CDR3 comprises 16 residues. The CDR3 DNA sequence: TGTGCCAGCAGTGAGACAAGGACAAATCGCTACAATGAGCAGTTCTTC. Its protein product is CASSETRTNRYNEQFF.

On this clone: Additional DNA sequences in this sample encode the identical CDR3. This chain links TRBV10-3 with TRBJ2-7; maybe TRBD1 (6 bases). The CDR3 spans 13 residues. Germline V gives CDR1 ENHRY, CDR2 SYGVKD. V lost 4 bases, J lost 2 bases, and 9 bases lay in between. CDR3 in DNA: TGTGCCATCAGTGGGACAGATACCTACGAGCAGTACTTC. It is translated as CAISGTDTYEQYF.

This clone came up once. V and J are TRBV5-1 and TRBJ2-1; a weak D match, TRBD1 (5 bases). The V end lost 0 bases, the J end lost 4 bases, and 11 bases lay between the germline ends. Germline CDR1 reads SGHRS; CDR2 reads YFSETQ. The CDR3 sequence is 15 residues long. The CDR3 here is CASSLGGADYNEQFF. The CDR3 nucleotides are TGCGCCAGCAGCTTGGGTGGGGCGGATTACAATGAGCAGTTCTTC.

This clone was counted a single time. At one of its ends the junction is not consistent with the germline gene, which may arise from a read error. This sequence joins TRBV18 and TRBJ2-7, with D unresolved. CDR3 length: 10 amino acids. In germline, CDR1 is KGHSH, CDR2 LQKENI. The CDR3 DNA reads TGTGCCACCCCCACTATTCCCGCGGACTTC. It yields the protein CATPTIPADF.

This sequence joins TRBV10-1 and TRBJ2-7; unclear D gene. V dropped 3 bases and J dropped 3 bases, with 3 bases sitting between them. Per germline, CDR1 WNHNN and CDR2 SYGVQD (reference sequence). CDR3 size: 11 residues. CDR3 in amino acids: CASSDIYEQYF. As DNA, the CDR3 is TGCGCCAGCAGTGACATCTACGAGCAGTACTTC.

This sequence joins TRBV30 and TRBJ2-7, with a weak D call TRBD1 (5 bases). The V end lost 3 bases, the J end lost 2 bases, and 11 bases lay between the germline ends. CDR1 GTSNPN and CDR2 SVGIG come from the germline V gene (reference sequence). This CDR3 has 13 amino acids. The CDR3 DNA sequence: TGTGCCTGGAGGACAGCGATACCCTACGAGCAGTACTTC. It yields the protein CAWRTAIPYEQYF. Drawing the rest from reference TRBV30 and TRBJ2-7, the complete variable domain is SQTIHQWPATLVQPVGSPLSLECTVEGTSNPNLYWYRQAAGRGLQLLFYSVGIGQISSEVPQNLSASRPQDRQFILSSKKLLLSDSGFYLCAWRTAIPYEQYFGPGTRLTVT.

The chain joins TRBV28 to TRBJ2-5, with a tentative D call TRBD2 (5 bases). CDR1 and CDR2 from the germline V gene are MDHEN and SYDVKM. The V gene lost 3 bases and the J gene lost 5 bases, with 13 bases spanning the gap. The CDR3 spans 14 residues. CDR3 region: CASSLTAGVETQYF. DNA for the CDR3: TGTGCCAGCAGTTTGACCGCCGGGGTGGAGACCCAGTACTTC.

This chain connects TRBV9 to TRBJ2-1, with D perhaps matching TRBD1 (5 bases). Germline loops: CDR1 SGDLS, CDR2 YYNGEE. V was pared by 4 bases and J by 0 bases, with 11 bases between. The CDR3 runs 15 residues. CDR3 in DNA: TGTGCCAGCAGCATACAAGGGGACTCCTACAATGAGCAGTTCTTC. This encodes CASSIQGDSYNEQFF.